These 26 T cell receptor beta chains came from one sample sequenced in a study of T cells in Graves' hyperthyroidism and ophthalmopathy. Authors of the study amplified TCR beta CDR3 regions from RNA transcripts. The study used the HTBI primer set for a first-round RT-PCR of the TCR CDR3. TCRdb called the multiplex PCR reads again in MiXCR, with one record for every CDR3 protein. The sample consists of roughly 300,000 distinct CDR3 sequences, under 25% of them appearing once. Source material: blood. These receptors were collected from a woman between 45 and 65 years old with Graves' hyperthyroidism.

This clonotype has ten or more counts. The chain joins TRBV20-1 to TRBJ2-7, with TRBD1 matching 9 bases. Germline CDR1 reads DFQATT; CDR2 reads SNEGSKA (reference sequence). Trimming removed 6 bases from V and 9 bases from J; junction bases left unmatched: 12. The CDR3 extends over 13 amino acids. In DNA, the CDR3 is TGCAGTGCCATTACGGGCGACAGGGGGGGGCAGTACTTC. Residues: CSAITGDRGGQYF.

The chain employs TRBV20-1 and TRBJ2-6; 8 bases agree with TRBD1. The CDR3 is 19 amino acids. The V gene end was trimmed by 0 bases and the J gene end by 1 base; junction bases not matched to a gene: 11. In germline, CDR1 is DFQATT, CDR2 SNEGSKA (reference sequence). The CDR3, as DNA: TGCAGTGCTAGAGATCCTTCAGGGGGCACCTCGTCTGGGGCCAACGTCCTGACTTTC. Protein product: CSARDPSGGTSSGANVLTF.

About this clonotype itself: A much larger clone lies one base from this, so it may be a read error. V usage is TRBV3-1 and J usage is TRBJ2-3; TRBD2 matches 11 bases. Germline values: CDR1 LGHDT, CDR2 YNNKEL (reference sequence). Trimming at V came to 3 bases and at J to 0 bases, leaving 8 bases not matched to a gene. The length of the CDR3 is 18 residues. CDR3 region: CASSHRLAGISSTDTQYF. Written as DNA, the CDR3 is TGTGCCAGCAGCCACCGACTAGCGGGGATTTCTAGCACAGATACGCAGTATTTT.

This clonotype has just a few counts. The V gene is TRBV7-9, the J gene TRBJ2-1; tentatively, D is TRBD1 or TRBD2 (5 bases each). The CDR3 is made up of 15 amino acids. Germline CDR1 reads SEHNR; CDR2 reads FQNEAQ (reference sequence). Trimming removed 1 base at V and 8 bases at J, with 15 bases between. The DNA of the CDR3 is TGTGCCAGCAGCTTAGACGGGACGGCTTCGGATGAGCAGTTCTTC. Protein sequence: CASSLDGTASDEQFF.

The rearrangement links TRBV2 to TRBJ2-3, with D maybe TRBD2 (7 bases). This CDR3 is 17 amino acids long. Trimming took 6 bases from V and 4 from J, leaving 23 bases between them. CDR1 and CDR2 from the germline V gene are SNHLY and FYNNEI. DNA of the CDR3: TGTGCCAGCAGCAACCTAGGGGGGGGGGGGGGGGCAGATACGCAGTATTTT. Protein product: CASSNLGGGGGADTQYF.

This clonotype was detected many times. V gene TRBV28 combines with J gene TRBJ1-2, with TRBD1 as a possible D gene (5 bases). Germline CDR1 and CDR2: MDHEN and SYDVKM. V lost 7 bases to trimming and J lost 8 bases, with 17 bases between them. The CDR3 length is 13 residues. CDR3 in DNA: TGTGCCAGCACGGGGCAGGGCTCGTTCGGCTACACCTTC. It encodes CASTGQGSFGYTF.

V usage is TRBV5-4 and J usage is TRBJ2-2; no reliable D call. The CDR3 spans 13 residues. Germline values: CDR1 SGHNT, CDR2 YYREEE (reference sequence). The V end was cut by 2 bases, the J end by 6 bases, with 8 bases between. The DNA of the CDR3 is TGTGCCAGCAGCTTTGATGTTCCCGGGGAGCTGTTTTTT. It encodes CASSFDVPGELFF.

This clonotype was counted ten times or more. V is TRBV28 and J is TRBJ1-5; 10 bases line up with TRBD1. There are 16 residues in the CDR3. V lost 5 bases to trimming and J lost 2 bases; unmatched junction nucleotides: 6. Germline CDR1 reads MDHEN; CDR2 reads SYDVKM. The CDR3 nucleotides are TGTGCCAGCAGTCAATCCGGGACAGGGGGCAATCAGCCCCAGCATTTT. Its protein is CASSQSGTGGNQPQHF.

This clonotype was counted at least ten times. CDR3 amino acids: CASSLSGSTDTQYF. The CDR3 bases are TGTGCCAGCAGTTTAAGCGGGAGCACAGATACGCAGTATTTT. This chain links TRBV28 with TRBJ2-3; a possible D gene is TRBD2 (6 bases). This CDR3 comprises 14 residues. Trimming removed 2 bases from V and 0 bases from J, with 6 bases in between. Germline V CDR1 and CDR2: MDHEN, SYDVKM.

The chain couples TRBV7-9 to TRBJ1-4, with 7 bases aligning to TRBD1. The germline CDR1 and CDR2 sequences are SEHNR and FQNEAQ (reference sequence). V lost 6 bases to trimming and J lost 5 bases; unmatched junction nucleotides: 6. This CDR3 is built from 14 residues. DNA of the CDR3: TGTGCCAGCAGACCAGGGGGAGGCAATGAAAAACTGTTTTTT. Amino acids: CASRPGGGNEKLFF.

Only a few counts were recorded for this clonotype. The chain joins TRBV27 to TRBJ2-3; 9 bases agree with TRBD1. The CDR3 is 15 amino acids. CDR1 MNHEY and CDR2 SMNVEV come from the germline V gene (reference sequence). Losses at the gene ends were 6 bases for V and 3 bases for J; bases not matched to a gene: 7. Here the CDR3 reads CASRLTGTGTDTQYF. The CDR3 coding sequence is TGTGCCAGCAGACTAACCGGGACAGGGACAGATACGCAGTATTTT.

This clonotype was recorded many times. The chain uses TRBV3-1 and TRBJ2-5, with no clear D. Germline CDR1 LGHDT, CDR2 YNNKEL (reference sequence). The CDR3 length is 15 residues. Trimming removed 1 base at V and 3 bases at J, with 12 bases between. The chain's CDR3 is CASSQGALSEETQYF. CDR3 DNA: TGTGCCAGCAGCCAAGGAGCTCTCAGTGAAGAGACCCAGTACTTC.

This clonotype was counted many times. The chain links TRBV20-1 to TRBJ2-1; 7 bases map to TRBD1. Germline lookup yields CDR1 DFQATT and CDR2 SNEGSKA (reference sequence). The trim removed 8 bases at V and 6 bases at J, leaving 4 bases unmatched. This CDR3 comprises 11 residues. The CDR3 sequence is CSTDRVNEQFF. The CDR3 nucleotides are TGCAGTACCGACAGGGTCAATGAGCAGTTCTTC.

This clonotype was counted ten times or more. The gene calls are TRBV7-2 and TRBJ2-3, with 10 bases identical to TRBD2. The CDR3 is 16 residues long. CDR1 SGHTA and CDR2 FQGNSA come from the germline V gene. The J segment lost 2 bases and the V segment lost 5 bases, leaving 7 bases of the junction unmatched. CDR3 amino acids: CASSPLLAGSTDTQYF. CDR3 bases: TGTGCCAGCAGCCCCCTACTAGCGGGATCCACAGATACGCAGTATTTT.

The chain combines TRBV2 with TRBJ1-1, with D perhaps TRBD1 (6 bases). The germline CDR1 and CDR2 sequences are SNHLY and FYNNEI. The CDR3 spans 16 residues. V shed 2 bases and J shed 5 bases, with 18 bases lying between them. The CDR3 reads CASSETGTKSGTEAFF. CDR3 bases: TGTGCCAGCAGTGAAACCGGGACAAAATCTGGGACTGAAGCTTTCTTT. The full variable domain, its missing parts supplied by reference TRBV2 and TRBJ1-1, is EPEVTQTPSHQVTQMGQEVILRCVPISNHLYFYWYRQILGQKVEFLVSFYNNEISEKSEIFDDQFSVERPDGSNFTLKIRSTKLEDSAMYFCASSETGTKSGTEAFFGQGTRLTVV.

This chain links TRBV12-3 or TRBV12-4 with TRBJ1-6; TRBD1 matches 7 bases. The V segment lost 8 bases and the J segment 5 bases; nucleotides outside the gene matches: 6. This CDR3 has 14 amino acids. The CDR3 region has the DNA TGTGCCAGCCCCAGGGGGATCGATAATTCACCCCTCCACTTT. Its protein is CASPRGIDNSPLHF.

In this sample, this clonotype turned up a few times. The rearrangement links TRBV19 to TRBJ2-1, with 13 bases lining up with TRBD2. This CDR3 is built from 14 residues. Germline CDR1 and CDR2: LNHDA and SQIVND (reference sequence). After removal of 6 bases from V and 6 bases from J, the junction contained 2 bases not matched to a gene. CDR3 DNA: TGTGCCAGTAGCGGGACTAGCGGGATCAATGAGCAGTTCTTC. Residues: CASSGTSGINEQFF.

This CDR3 is CSATPVTGGLAGVNEQFF. As DNA, the CDR3 is TGCAGTGCTACACCCGTGACAGGGGGACTAGCGGGGGTCAATGAGCAGTTCTTC. V is TRBV20-1 and J is TRBJ2-1; 14 bases agree with TRBD2. Germline-derived CDR1 and CDR2 are DFQATT and SNEGSKA (reference sequence). V was clipped by 4 bases and J by 6 bases; unmatched bases: 14. The CDR3 has 18 residues.

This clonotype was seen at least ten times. For the CDR3, the DNA is TGTGCCAGCAGCTTGGGACTAGCAGCCTATGGGGAGACCCAGTACTTC. Translated: CASSLGLAAYGETQYF. The chain recombines TRBV7-2 with TRBJ2-5; 9 bases line up with TRBD2. Per the germline V gene, CDR1 is SGHTA and CDR2 is FQGNSA. The CDR3 totals 16 residues. V dropped 3 bases and J dropped 5; count of bases not matched to a gene: 10.

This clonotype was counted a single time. This chain's CDR3 is CATSDSSVTGELFF. CDR3 DNA: TGTGCCACCAGTGATTCTTCCGTAACCGGGGAGCTGTTTTTT. This chain connects TRBV24-1 to TRBJ2-2, with unresolved D. Germline V gives CDR1 KGHDR, CDR2 SFDVKD. The length of the CDR3 is 14 residues. V lost 2 bases and J 5 bases, leaving 8 bases between the germline ends.

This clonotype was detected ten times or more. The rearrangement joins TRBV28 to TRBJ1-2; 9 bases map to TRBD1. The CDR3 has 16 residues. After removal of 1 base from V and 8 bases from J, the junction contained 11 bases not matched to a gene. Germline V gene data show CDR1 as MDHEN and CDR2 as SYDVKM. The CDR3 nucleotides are TGTGCCAGCAGTTTATACCCTCCGACAGGGGGTAACGGCTACACCTTC. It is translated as CASSLYPPTGGNGYTF.

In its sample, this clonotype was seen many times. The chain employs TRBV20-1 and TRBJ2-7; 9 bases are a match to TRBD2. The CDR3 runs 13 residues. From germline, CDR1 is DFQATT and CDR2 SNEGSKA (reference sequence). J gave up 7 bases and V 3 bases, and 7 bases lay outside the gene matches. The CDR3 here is CSASTVSGREQYF. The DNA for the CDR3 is TGCAGTGCTAGTACTGTGAGCGGGAGGGAGCAGTACTTC.

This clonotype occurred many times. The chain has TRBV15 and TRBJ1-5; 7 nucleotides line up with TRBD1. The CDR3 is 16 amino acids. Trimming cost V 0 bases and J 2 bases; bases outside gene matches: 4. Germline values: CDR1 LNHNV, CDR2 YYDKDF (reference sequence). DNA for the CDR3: TGTGCCACCAGCAGAGATCTCGACAGGGGCAATCAGCCCCAGCATTTT. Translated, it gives CATSRDLDRGNQPQHF.

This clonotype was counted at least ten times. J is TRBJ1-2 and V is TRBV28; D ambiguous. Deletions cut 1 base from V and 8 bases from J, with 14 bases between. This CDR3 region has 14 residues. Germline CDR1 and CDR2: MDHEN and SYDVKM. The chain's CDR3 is CASSLSGAGEGYTF. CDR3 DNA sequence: TGTGCCAGCAGTTTATCGGGCGCCGGGGAAGGCTACACCTTC.

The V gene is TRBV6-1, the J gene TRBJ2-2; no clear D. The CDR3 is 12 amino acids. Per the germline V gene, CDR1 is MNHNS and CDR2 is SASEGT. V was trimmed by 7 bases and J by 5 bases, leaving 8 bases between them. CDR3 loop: CASNQKTGELFF. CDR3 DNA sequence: TGTGCCAGCAATCAGAAAACCGGGGAGCTGTTTTTT.

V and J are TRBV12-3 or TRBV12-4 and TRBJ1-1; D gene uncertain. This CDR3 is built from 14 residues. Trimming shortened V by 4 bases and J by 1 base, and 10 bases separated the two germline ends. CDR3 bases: TGTGCCAGCAGTTCAACGGACCGGAACACTGAAGCTTTCTTT. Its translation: CASSSTDRNTEAFF.